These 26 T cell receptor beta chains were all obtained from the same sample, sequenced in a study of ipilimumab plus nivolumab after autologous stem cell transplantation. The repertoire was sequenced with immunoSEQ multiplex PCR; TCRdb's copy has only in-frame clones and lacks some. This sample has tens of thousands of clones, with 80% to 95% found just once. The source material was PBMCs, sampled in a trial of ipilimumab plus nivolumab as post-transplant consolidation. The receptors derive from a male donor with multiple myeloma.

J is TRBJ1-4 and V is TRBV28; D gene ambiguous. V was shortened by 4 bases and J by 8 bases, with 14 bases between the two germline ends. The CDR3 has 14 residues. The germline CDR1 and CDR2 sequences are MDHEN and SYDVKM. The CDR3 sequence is CASSSHDGLEKLFF. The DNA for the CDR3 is TGTGCCAGCAGTTCCCACGATGGCCTGGAAAAACTGTTTTTT.

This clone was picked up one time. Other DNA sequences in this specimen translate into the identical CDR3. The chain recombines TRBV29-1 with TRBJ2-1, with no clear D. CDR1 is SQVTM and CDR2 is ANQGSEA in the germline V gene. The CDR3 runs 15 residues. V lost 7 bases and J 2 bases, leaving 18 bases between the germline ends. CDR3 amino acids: CSAGGRLPTYNEQFF. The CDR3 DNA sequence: TGCAGCGCTGGCGGAAGACTTCCTACCTACAATGAGCAGTTCTTC.

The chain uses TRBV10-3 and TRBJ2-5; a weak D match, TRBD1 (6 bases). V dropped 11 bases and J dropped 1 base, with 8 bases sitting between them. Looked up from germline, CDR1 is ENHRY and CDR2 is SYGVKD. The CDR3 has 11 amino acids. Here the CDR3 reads CASGAQETQYF. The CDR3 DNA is TGTGCCTCAGGGGCCCAAGAGACCCAGTACTTC.

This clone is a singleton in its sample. CDR3 protein: CASSPYPAGGTDTQYF. In DNA form, the CDR3 reads TGTGCCAGCTCACCATACCCGGCGGGAGGAACAGATACGCAGTATTTT. The rearrangement joins TRBV18 to TRBJ2-3; 8 bases are shared with TRBD2. Trimming at V came to 2 bases and at J to 3 bases, leaving 7 bases not matched to a gene. The CDR3 extends over 16 amino acids. CDR1 and CDR2 from the germline V gene are KGHSH and LQKENI.

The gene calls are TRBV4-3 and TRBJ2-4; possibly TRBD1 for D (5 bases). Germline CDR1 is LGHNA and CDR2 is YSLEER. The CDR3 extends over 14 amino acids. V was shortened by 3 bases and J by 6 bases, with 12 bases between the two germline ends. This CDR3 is CASSHRGSRNIQYF. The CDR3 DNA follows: TGCGCCAGCAGCCATAGGGGCTCCAGAAACATTCAGTACTTC.

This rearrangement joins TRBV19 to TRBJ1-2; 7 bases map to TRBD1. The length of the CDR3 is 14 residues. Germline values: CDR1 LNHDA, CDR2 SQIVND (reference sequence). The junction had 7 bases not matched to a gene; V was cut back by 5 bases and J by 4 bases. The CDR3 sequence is CASSSEGGSYGYTF. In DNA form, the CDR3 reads TGTGCCAGTAGTTCGGAAGGGGGCTCCTATGGCTACACCTTC.

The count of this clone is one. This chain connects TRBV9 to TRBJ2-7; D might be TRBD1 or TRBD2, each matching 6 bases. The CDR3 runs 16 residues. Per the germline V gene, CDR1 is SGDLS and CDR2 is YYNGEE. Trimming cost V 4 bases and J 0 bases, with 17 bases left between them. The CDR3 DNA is TGTGCCAGCAGCCCCCTTGAGGGGGGTCTCTCCTACGAGCAGTACTTC. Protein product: CASSPLEGGLSYEQYF.

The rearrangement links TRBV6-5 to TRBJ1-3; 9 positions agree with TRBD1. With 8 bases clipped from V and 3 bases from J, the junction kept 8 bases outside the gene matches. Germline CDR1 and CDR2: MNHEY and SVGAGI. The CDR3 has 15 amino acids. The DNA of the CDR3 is TGTGCCAGCCGAAAACAGGGGGCTATTGGAAACACCATATATTTT. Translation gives CASRKQGAIGNTIYF.

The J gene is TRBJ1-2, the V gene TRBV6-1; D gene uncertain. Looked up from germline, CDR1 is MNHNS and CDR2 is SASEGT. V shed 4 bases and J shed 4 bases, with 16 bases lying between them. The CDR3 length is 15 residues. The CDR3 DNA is TGTGCCAGCAGTGGACCGTTGAGAGTCGGCTATGGCTACACCTTC. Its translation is CASSGPLRVGYGYTF.

CDR3 amino acids: CASSPRRTGGNYGYTF. CDR3 coding DNA: TGTGCCAGCAGCCCTCGCCGGACGGGGGGGAACTATGGCTACACCTTC. This chain links TRBV27 with TRBJ1-2, with a possible D match to TRBD1 (5 bases). There are 16 residues in the CDR3. The V and J ends lost 6 bases and 2 bases respectively, with 19 bases between them. Germline values: CDR1 MNHEY, CDR2 SMNVEV (reference sequence).

CDR3 coding DNA: TGTGCCAGCAGCCAGTGGGAGACAGTAATTAATGAAAAACTGTTTTTT. The encoded protein is CASSQWETVINEKLFF. The V gene is TRBV28, the J gene TRBJ1-4; tentative D call: TRBD1 (5 bases). The ends were cut back, 6 bases at V and 4 bases at J, with 18 bases in the middle. Per germline, CDR1 MDHEN and CDR2 SYDVKM. The CDR3 is 16 residues long.

CDR3 sequence (DNA): TGTGCCAGCAGTTCCCCACAGGGTTCCTCTTTTGGCTACACCTTC. Protein sequence: CASSSPQGSSFGYTF. The gene calls are TRBV28 and TRBJ1-2; D possibly corresponds to TRBD1 (6 bases). The CDR3 sequence is 15 residues long. Trimming took 4 bases from V and 7 from J, leaving 19 bases between them. The germline CDR1 and CDR2 sequences are MDHEN and SYDVKM.

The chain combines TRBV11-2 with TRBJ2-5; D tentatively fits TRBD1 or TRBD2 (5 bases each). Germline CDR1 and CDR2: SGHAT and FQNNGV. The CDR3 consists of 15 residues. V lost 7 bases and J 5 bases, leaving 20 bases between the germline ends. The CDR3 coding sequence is TGTGCCAGCAACCAAAGAGGGGTTGGCGGTGAGACCCAGTACTTC. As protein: CASNQRGVGGETQYF.

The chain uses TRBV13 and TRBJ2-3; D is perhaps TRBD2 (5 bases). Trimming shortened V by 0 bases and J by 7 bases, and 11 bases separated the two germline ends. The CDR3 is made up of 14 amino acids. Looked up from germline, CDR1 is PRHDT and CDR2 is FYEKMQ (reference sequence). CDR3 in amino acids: CASSLGPRGNTQYF. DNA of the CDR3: TGTGCCAGCAGCTTAGGACCCCGGGGTAATACGCAGTATTTT.

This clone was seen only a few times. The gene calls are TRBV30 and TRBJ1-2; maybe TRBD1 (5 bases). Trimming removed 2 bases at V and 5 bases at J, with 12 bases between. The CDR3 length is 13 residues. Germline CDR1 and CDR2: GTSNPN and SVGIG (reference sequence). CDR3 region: CAWSPRGDYGYTF. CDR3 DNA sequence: TGTGCCTGGAGTCCTCGGGGGGATTATGGCTACACCTTC.

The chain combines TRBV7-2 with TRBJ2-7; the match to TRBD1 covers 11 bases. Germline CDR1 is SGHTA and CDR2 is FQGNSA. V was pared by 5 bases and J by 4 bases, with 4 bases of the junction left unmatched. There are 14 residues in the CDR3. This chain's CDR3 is CASSAGQGAYEQYF. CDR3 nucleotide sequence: TGTGCCAGCAGCGCTGGACAGGGGGCGTACGAGCAGTACTTC.

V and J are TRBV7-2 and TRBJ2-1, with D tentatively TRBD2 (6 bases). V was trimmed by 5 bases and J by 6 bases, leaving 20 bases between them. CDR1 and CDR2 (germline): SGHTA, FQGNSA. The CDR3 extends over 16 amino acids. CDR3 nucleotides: TGTGCCAGCAGCGCTCCGGGGAGGACTCCTCGCAATGAGCAGTTCTTC. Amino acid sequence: CASSAPGRTPRNEQFF.

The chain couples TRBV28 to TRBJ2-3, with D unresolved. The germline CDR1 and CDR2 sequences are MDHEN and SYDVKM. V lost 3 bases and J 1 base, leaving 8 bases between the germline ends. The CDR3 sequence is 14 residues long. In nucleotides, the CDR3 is TGTGCCAGCAGTTTTTTAGCTGGCACAGATACGCAGTATTTT. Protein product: CASSFLAGTDTQYF.

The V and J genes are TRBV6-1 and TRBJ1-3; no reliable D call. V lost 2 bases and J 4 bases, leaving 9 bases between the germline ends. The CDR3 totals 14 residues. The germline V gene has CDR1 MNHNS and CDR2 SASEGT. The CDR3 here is CASSEIRVGNTIYF. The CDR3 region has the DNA TGTGCCAGCAGTGAAATAAGGGTCGGAAACACCATATATTTT.

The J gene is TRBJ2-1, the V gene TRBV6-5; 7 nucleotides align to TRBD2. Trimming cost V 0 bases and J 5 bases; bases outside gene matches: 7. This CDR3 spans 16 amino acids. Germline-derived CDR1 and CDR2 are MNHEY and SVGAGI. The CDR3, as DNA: TGTGCCAGCAGTTACTCAACTAGCGCGTCACACAATGAGCAGTTCTTC. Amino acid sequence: CASSYSTSASHNEQFF.

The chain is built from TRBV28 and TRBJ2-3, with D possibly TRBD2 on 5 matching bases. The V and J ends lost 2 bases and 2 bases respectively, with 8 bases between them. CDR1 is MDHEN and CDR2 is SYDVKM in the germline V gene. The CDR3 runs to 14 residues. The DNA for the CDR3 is TGTGCCAGCAGTTTACGGAGGACCACAGATACGCAGTATTTT. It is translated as CASSLRRTTDTQYF.

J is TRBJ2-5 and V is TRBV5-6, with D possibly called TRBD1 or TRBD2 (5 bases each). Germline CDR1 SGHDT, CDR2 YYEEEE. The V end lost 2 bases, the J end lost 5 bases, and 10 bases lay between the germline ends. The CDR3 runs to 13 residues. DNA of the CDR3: TGTGCCAGCAGCTTCCTTCGGGGCGAGACCCAGTACTTC. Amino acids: CASSFLRGETQYF.

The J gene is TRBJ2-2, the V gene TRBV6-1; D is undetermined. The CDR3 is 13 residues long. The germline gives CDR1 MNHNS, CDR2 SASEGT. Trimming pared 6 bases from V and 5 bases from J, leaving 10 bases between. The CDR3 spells CASSPRVTGELFF. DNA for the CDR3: TGTGCCAGCAGCCCTCGGGTTACCGGGGAGCTGTTTTTT.

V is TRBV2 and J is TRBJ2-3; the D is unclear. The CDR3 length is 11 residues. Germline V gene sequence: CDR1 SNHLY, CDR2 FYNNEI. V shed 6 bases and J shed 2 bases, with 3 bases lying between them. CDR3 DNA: TGTGCCAGCAGGGCCACAGATACGCAGTATTTT. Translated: CASRATDTQYF.

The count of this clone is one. The CDR3: CASSPPSYTNEQFF. CDR3 DNA: TGTGCCAGCTCACCACCCTCTTATACCAATGAGCAGTTCTTC. This rearrangement joins TRBV18 to TRBJ2-1; D not resolved. This CDR3 contains 14 residues. Germline assignment: CDR1 KGHSH and CDR2 LQKENI. V was pared by 0 bases and J by 6 bases, with 9 bases between.

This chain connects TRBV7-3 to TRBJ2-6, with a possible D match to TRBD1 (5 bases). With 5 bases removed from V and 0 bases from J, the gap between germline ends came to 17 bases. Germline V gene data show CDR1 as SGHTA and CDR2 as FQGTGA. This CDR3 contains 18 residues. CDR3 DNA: TGTGCCAGCAGCGCCTTGGGTAGGGGTGGCTCTGGGGCCAACGTCCTGACTTTC. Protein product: CASSALGRGGSGANVLTF. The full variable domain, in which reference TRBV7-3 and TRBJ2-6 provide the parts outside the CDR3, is GAGVSQTPSNKVTEKGKYVELRCDPISGHTALYWYRQSLGQGPEFLIYFQGTGAADDSGLPNDRFFAVRPEGSVSTLKIQRTERGDSAVYLCASSALGRGGSGANVLTFGAGSRLTVL.